This paragraph reports one T cell receptor beta chain. This record belongs to a study of control samples from healthy donors and cancer patients. Germline V lookup: CDR1 SGHNT, CDR2 YENEEA. V dropped 5 bases and J dropped 5; count of bases not matched to a gene: 3. CDR3 length: 14 residues. Some clones are missing from TCRdb's copy, which holds only in-frame ones; the method was immunoSEQ multiplex PCR. The profile shows 130,000 or so clones, 70% to 90% of them singletons. The gene calls are TRBV11-3 and TRBJ2-1, with 10 bases identical to TRBD1. The sequencing input was blood. The TCR was taken from a man aged 45-65 years in good health. The CDR3 nucleotides read TGTGCCAGCAGCAGCGACAGGGGGCACAATGAGCAGTTCTTC. Its protein is CASSSDRGHNEQFF.